This TCR beta chain emerged from a study of cytomegalovirus exposure and HLA in healthy donors. Regarding the study as a whole: No immune exposure information besides CMV serostatus was available. Cytomegalovirus association was assigned to 150 to 200 TCR beta chains.

V was shortened by 3 bases and J by 4 bases, with 16 bases between the two germline ends. The CDR3 is 16 residues long. Germline assignment: CDR1 MNHNS and CDR2 SASEGT. This clone was detected only a few times. No antigen is known for it. Use of 60 Vbeta and 13 Jbeta primers characterized the PCR. The repertoire was sequenced with immunoSEQ multiplex PCR; TCRdb's copy has only in-frame clones and lacks some. Here the sample spans about 110,000 clones, 74% being singletons. The receptor comes from a man aged 50 to 60 in good health and CMV-seropositive. This chain joins TRBV6-1 and TRBJ2-4, with D perhaps TRBD1 (5 bases). Sequenced input: PBMCs. The CDR3 DNA follows: TGTGCCAGCAGTGATAGTGGGCAGGGTAGTAAAAACATTCAGTACTTC. Translating gives CASSDSGQGSKNIQYF.